What follows describes a single T cell receptor (beta chain). The antigen is unknown. Second doses were pooled across both intervals (about 4 or about 12 weeks). This entry comes from a study of T cell responses to AZD1222 COVID-19 vaccine. Overall study findings and caveats: Spike-specific TCR breadth and depth rose after two AZD1222 doses. The number of AZD1222 recipients seropositive at baseline was only five to seven.

Trimming took 4 bases from V and 5 from J, leaving 12 bases between them. The germline gives CDR1 LGHDT, CDR2 YNNKEL (reference sequence). The CDR3 loop spans 14 amino acids. This table comes from immunoSEQ multiplex PCR, and its TCRdb copy is limited to in-frame clones, with some not included. Among 75,000 to 95,000 clones, roughly nine tenths were seen once, and the ten largest hold less than 6%. V gene TRBV3-1 (or the pseudogene TRBV3-2) combines with J gene TRBJ2-4; no reliable D call. This TCR was recovered from an adult who received the AZD1222 COVID-19 vaccine. The sequencing used peripheral blood, collected 28 days after the second AZD1222 dose. CDR3 DNA: TGTGCCAGCAGCCCCTGTCCCTTAGAAAACATTCAGTACTTC. This translates into CASSPCPLENIQYF.